This T cell receptor beta chain emerged from a study of blood T cell repertoires in COVID-19 (dated by TCRdb to about 2020). General notes on the study: Samples from collaborators originated in the United States, Italy and Spain and spanned both the acute and convalescent phases of COVID-19. The repertoires were released in a freely available public database intended as a resource for research on the immune response to SARS-CoV-2. The sample metadata nearly always contained a de-identified subject ID, COVID-19 status, age in years and sex. Where available, HLA class I and class II types were taken from metadata supplied by the sample provider and were not determined by assay-based typing. The samples were drawn from the first 160 participants of the ongoing ImmuneRACE study and from 1,254 subjects provided by 6 global collaborators. The dataset comprised deeply sampled blood TCRbeta repertoires from subjects exposed to, actively infected with, or recovered from COVID-19. The prospective study material was composed of cDNA or gDNA derived from T cells, B-cell-depleted T cells, or PBMCs.

In regard to this clone: What this receptor recognizes is not known. No much larger clone is present one base from it, and per-base qualities are unavailable.

The immunoSEQ Assay, a bias-controlled multiplex PCR, was used to amplify TCRbeta CDR3 regions from genomic DNA. Concerning the study's data processing: The number of nucleated cells in each sample was estimated from the amplification of reference gene primers within the assay. Sequence reads were collapsed and filtered to measure the absolute abundance of every unique TCRbeta CDR3 rearrangement. For each sample, productive Simpson clonality was calculated as the square root of Simpson's diversity index over productive rearrangements. In its TCRdb copy, this immuneACCESS table keeps in-frame sequences only and misses some clones. Where compared with another copy, unresolved V genes explain less than half of these, and the others have no known cause. V and J calls and clone size are those listed in that table; D and trimming were worked out from the DNA. For this sample there are some 180,000 clones; about four fifths appear just once. Roughly 1.9% of the sample rests with the top ten.

The collaborating institutions used their own protocols to collect whole blood in K2EDTA tubes. For TCRbeta analysis, collaborators shipped samples as frozen whole blood, isolated PBMCs, or DNA extracted from either of those sample types. Beyond this particular receptor, the publication reports: The quantity of clinical and demographic metadata differed by source and by participant and was supplied without curation.

The germline V gene (reference sequence) yields GTSNPN for CDR1 and SVGIG for CDR2. V loses 3 bases at its end and J loses 12 bases; junction bases beyond the gene matches: 12. The CDR3 starts with the cysteine, ends with the phenylalanine, and has 13 residues. Solely the CDR3 DNA is kept, with 39 bases framed from the first base. The sequence was collected from a woman aged 80 or over with acute or convalescent COVID-19. The receptor chain draws on TRBV30 and TRBJ1-2; the junction holds 8 bases that match TRBD1. Sequencing was performed on peripheral blood. The CDR3 loop reads CAWRTGEQRWDTF. The DNA reads as follows: TGTGCCTGGAGGACAGGGGAACAGCGGTGGGACACCTTC.